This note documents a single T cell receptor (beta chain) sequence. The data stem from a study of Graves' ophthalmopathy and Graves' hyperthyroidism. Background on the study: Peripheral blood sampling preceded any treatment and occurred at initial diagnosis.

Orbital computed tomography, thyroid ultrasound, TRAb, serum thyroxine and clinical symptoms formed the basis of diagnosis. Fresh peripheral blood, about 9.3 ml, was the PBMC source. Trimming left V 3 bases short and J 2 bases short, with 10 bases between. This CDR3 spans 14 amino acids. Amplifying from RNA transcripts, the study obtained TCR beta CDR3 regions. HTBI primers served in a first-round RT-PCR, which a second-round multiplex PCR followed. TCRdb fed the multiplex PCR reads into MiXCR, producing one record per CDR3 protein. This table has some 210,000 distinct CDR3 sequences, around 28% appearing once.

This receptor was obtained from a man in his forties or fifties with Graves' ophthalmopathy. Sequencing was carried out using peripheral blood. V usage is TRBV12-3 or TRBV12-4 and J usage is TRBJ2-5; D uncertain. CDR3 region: CASSFWAAQETQYF. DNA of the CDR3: TGTGCCAGCAGTTTTTGGGCTGCTCAAGAGACCCAGTACTTC.